The rows below give T cell receptor beta chains drawn from one sample of a study of blood T cells in healthy people across ages. TCRdb called the 5' RACE reads again in MiXCR, with one record for every CDR3 protein. The repertoire includes around 780,000 distinct CDR3 sequences, roughly 25% of them detected once, and 3% sits in the top ten. These data are also associated with another study on T cells of mothers and their children.

Sequenced input: blood. Source of these receptors: a boy aged 5-17 years in good health. The CDR3 runs from the conserved cysteine through the conserved F or W. Fields, in order: V gene, clone size, J gene, D gene, CDR3 DNA, CDR3 protein. The D gene is left open where the match is weak. Rows may omit the clone size; those that give it use once, few, many or a size class.

TRBV30	-	TRBJ1-2	-	TGTGCCTGGAGTGGAGGGGCAGGGGATCCTTCGGGCTACACCTTC	CAWSGGAGDPSGYTF
TRBV5-1	few	TRBJ2-5	TRBD2	TGCGCCAGCAGCTTGTCCAGCGGGGGGCCTTCGGAGACCCAGTACTTC	CASSLSSGGPSETQYF
TRBV7-2	few	TRBJ2-3	TRBD2	TGTGCCAGCAGCCCTTATCGGACTAGCGGGGTAGGAGATACGCAGTATTTT	CASSPYRTSGVGDTQYF
TRBV20-1	few	TRBJ2-7	-	TGCAGTGGGACTGTGGGGACCGAGCAGTACTTC	CSGTVGTEQYF
TRBV20-1	-	TRBJ1-2	-	TGCAGTGCTAGAGGAGGGCAAGACTATGGCTACACCTTC	CSARGGQDYGYTF
TRBV29-1	-	TRBJ1-2	TRBD1	TGCAGCGTTGACGAACAGGGGAAGGGTAACTATGGCTACACCTTC	CSVDEQGKGNYGYTF
TRBV7-2	few	TRBJ1-3	-	TGTGCCAGCAGCGATAGTATAGACACCATATATTTT	CASSDSIDTIYF
TRBV3-1	few	TRBJ2-1	-	TGTGCCAGCAGCCAATCGGGGCGTCTCGGTGAGCAGTTCTTC	CASSQSGRLGEQFF
TRBV12-2	-	TRBJ2-4	-	TGTGCAAGTCGCTTCAGCACTAGCGGGGAGCTCCCTTTAGCCAAAAACATTCAGTACTTC	CASRFSTSGELPLAKNIQYF
TRBV2	few	TRBJ1-6	TRBD1	TGTGCCAGCAGGGGACAGGGTAATTCACCCCTCCACTTT	CASRGQGNSPLHF
TRBV12-3/TRBV12-4	few	TRBJ2-1	TRBD2	TGTGCCAGCTGGACTAGCGGGGTTAATGAGCAGTTCTTC	CASWTSGVNEQFF
TRBV6-6	few	TRBJ2-2	-	TGTGCCAGCAGTTACATCTCGGGCGGCGGGGAGCTGTTTTTT	CASSYISGGGELFF
TRBV9	-	TRBJ2-7	-	TGTGCCAGCAGTCCCCAGGATACCTACGAGCAGTACTTC	CASSPQDTYEQYF
TRBV4-2	-	TRBJ1-3	TRBD1	TGTGCCAGCAGCCGGACCGGGACAGTCAACGGAAACACCATATATTTT	CASSRTGTVNGNTIYF
TRBV6-5	few	TRBJ2-5	TRBD1	TGTGCCAGCAGTCACCAGGGGGCGAGTCAAGTAGAGACCCAGTACTTC	CASSHQGASQVETQYF
TRBV7-3	few	TRBJ2-3	-	TGTGCCAGCAGCATTGGGCCCTCGGATACGCAGTATTTT	CASSIGPSDTQYF
TRBV6-6	-	TRBJ2-7	TRBD1	TGTGCCAGCAGTTACCGGCCAGGGGGCGTTTGCGAGCAGTACTTC	CASSYRPGGVCEQYF
TRBV20-1	-	TRBJ1-5	TRBD1	TGCAGTGCTAGGACAGGGAATAGCAATCAGCCCCAGCATTTT	CSARTGNSNQPQHF
TRBV14	-	TRBJ2-5	TRBD1	TGTGCCAGCAGCCAAGGGACAGGGCGTGGGTGGACCCAGTACTTC	CASSQGTGRGWTQYF
TRBV5-5	-	TRBJ2-5	-	TGTGCCAGCAGCTTAACGAAGGGTCTCCCGACCCAGTACTTC	CASSLTKGLPTQYF
TRBV7-9	few	TRBJ2-1	-	TGTGCCAGCAGCCCGAGGGGGGCAGAGTACAATGAGCAGTTCTTC	CASSPRGAEYNEQFF
TRBV2	few	TRBJ1-2	TRBD1	TGTGCCAGCAGCAGACAGGGTGGTGCCTATGGCTACACCTTC	CASSRQGGAYGYTF
TRBV20-1	few	TRBJ2-5	-	TGCAGTGCTAGTTCTAGAGCGAGGCAAGAGACCCAGTACTTC	CSASSRARQETQYF
TRBV7-2	few	TRBJ1-4	-	TGTGCCAGCAGCTTAGGCAGGAACCATGAAAAACTGTTTTTT	CASSLGRNHEKLFF